Following are 10 T cell receptor beta chains from one sample sequenced in a study of shared clonotypes between healthy human individuals. Naive CD8 isolation took CD45RO-negative cells positively selected for CCR7 and excluded terminally differentiated effector memory CD45RA+ cells. Assay: immunoSEQ multiplex PCR; the TCRdb copy retains only in-frame clones and omits some. In the table there are 2 million or so clones, around 96% of which are singletons. Sequencing used naive CD8+ T cells sorted from blood. Source of these receptors: a man aged 18 to 30 in good health.

This clone has a handful of counts. The chain links TRBV7-9 to TRBJ2-7, with a tentative D call TRBD2 (7 bases). The CDR3 length is 14 residues. Deletions cut 3 bases from V and 6 bases from J, with 15 bases between. Germline V gene sequence: CDR1 SEHNR, CDR2 FQNEAQ (reference sequence). The CDR3 reads CASSFAGATGEQYF. For the CDR3, the DNA is TGTGCCAGCAGCTTCGCGGGGGCGACAGGCGAGCAGTACTTC.

This clone was picked up one time. The genes are TRBV19 and TRBJ1-5; D not certain. The germline V gene encodes CDR1 LNHDA and CDR2 SQIVND (reference sequence). This CDR3 spans 14 amino acids. V dropped 3 bases and J dropped 3 bases, with 9 bases sitting between them. The CDR3 spells CASSIGRVNQPQHF. CDR3 nucleotide sequence: TGTGCCAGTAGTATTGGGAGGGTCAATCAGCCCCAGCATTTT.

This chain uses TRBV10-2 with TRBJ1-2; D is uncertain. From germline, CDR1 is WSHSY and CDR2 SAAADI. The CDR3 totals 14 residues. V shed 6 bases and J shed 3 bases, with 14 bases lying between them. In DNA form, the CDR3 reads TGCGCCAGCAGCGAATTAGTGGGGTACTATGGCTACACCTTC. This encodes CASSELVGYYGYTF.

The J gene is TRBJ1-6, the V gene TRBV4-1; D is undetermined. Per germline, CDR1 MGHRA and CDR2 YSYEKL. The CDR3 contains 15 residues. V was cut by 4 bases and J by 10 bases, with 17 bases left in between. DNA of the CDR3: TGCGCCAGCAGCCTCGGCGACCGAAGGGAGTCACCCCTCCACTTT. Residues: CASSLGDRRESPLHF.

V is TRBV28 and J is TRBJ2-3; TRBD2 aligns across 8 bases. Germline CDR1 reads MDHEN; CDR2 reads SYDVKM. The CDR3 spans 15 residues. V lost 6 bases and J lost 3; bases outside the gene matches: 8. The DNA for the CDR3 is TGTGCCAGCAGCGCAGCGGGAGAGGGGACAGATACGCAGTATTTT. Translation gives CASSAAGEGTDTQYF.

V and J are TRBV11-2 and TRBJ1-4; D unresolved. Germline V gene data show CDR1 as SGHAT and CDR2 as FQNNGV. Trimming shortened V by 1 base and J by 1 base, and 7 bases separated the two germline ends. The CDR3 has 15 amino acids. In nucleotides, the CDR3 is TGTGCCAGCAGCTTAGGCCGAATAACTAATGAAAAACTGTTTTTT. Translation: CASSLGRITNEKLFF.

The chain recombines TRBV7-9 with TRBJ2-7; 7 bases line up with TRBD2. The CDR3 consists of 15 residues. Trimming took 6 bases from V and 2 from J; bases not matched to a gene: 10. CDR1 and CDR2 (germline): SEHNR, FQNEAQ (reference sequence). This CDR3 reads CASSLGGFTPYEQYF. DNA of the CDR3: TGTGCCAGCAGTTTGGGGGGGTTTACTCCCTACGAGCAGTACTTC.

The rearrangement joins TRBV5-1 to TRBJ1-1; D gene unclear. V lost 3 bases and J lost 4, with 16 bases in between. CDR1 is SGHRS, CDR2 YFSETQ, per germline. This CDR3 contains 15 residues. DNA for the CDR3: TGCGCCAGCAGCTACAACTATGGAGGGATCACTGAAGCTTTCTTT. Residues: CASSYNYGGITEAFF.

The chain links TRBV27 to TRBJ2-5; a weak D match, TRBD2 (5 bases). V was cut by 3 bases and J by 7 bases, with 15 bases left in between. This CDR3 comprises 14 residues. CDR1 and CDR2 (germline): MNHEY, SMNVEV (reference sequence). CDR3 loop: CASSFRVGMGTQYF. The DNA for the CDR3 is TGTGCCAGCAGTTTCCGGGTCGGGATGGGGACCCAGTACTTC.

The DNA for the CDR3 is TGCGCCAGCAGCTTGGAACAGGTACACTCCTACGAGCAGTACTTC. This sequence encodes CASSLEQVHSYEQYF. The V gene is TRBV5-1, the J gene TRBJ2-7, with TRBD1 as a possible D gene (5 bases). CDR1 and CDR2 from the germline V gene are SGHRS and YFSETQ. There are 15 residues in the CDR3. The V end lost 0 bases, the J end lost 0 bases, and 10 bases lay between the germline ends.